The 32 T cell receptor beta chains in this list originate from one sample, sequenced in a study of T-cell reconstitution after alpha-beta-depleted transplantation in children. The authors prepared the TCRbeta library with unique molecular identifiers. From the PCR reads, TCRdb called clonotypes with MiXCR, one entry per CDR3 protein. This sample carries about 200,000 distinct CDR3 sequences, approximately 6.9% of them seen once, and the ten largest clones take 5.5% to 6.5%. The source material was PBMCs, sampled before TCRalphabeta/CD19-depleted stem cell transplant. The receptors shown here come from a boy between 2 and 15 years old with acute lymphoblastic leukemia, due to receive a stem cell transplant.

This clonotype has more than one count but fewer than ten. The J gene is TRBJ2-1, the V gene TRBV2, with 13 bases aligning to TRBD2. V was clipped by 10 bases and J by 6 bases; unmatched bases: 3. The CDR3 spans 13 residues. CDR1 is SNHLY, CDR2 FYNNEI, per germline. As DNA, the CDR3 is TGTGCCATCTGGACTAGCGGGAGCAATGAGCAGTTCTTC. It translates to CAIWTSGSNEQFF.

This clonotype has at least ten counts. This sequence joins TRBV7-7 and TRBJ2-1; 7 nucleotides agree with TRBD2. The V gene's germline CDR1 is SSHAT and CDR2 FNYEAQ (reference sequence). The CDR3 runs 15 residues. V lost 6 bases to trimming and J lost 8 bases; unmatched junction nucleotides: 13. CDR3 amino acids: CASSLGLDESDEQFF. CDR3 bases: TGTGCCAGCAGTCTCGGACTAGACGAGTCCGATGAGCAGTTCTTC.

This clonotype was recorded a few times. The chain joins TRBV27 to TRBJ1-4; D possibly corresponds to TRBD1 (5 bases). The V gene's germline CDR1 is MNHEY and CDR2 SMNVEV (reference sequence). The V gene lost 6 bases and the J gene lost 7 bases, with 15 bases spanning the gap. The length of the CDR3 is 14 residues. CDR3 DNA sequence: TGTGCCAGCAGCAATGGGGGAGGAAGTGAAAAACTGTTTTTT. It yields the protein CASSNGGGSEKLFF.

This clonotype was seen a few times. V usage is TRBV5-1 and J usage is TRBJ2-1; maybe TRBD2 (5 bases). From germline, CDR1 is SGHRS and CDR2 YFSETQ. Trimming cost V 1 base and J 3 bases, with 14 bases left between them. There are 16 residues in the CDR3. CDR3 sequence (DNA): TGCGCCAGCAGCTTGAGGGTAGCGCCTAACTACAATGAGCAGTTCTTC. This translates into CASSLRVAPNYNEQFF.

This clonotype has at least ten counts. The chain joins TRBV7-6 to TRBJ2-7, with TRBD1 identical over 10 bases. V gave up 1 base and J gave up 6 bases; unmatched junction bases: 9. Per germline, CDR1 SGHVS and CDR2 FNYEAQ. CDR3 length: 16 residues. This chain's CDR3 is CASSLDAGQGFLEQYF. The CDR3 DNA is TGTGCCAGCAGCTTAGACGCGGGACAGGGGTTTCTCGAGCAGTACTTC. The full variable domain, its missing parts supplied by reference TRBV7-6 and TRBJ2-7, is GAGVSQSPRYKVTKRGQDVALRCDPISGHVSLYWYRQALGQGPEFLTYFNYEAQQDKSGLPNDRFSAERPEGSISTLTIQRTEQRDSAMYRCASSLDAGQGFLEQYFGPGTRLTVT.

There are a few counts of this clonotype. The chain has TRBV7-2 and TRBJ1-1; a weak D match, TRBD1 (5 bases). Trimming pared 5 bases from V and 4 bases from J, leaving 17 bases between. The CDR3 sequence is 15 residues long. Germline V gene lookup returns CDR1 SGHTA and CDR2 FQGNSA. The CDR3 here is CASSIQGGSSTEAFF. CDR3 coding DNA: TGTGCCAGCAGCATCCAGGGCGGCTCCTCCACTGAAGCTTTCTTT.

This clonotype has at least ten counts. The V gene is TRBV7-9, the J gene TRBJ2-5; 7 bases agree with TRBD2. This CDR3 region has 15 residues. The ends lost 5 bases at V and 4 bases at J; junction bases unmatched: 10. Germline CDR1 SEHNR, CDR2 FQNEAQ (reference sequence). CDR3 amino acids: CASSPPKVAGETQYF. CDR3 DNA sequence: TGTGCCAGCAGCCCTCCAAAGGTAGCGGGAGAGACCCAGTACTTC.

The chain recombines TRBV5-1 with TRBJ2-7; no reliable D call. This CDR3 has 14 amino acids. CDR1 SGHRS and CDR2 YFSETQ come from the germline V gene. With 0 bases removed from V and 2 bases from J, the gap between germline ends came to 9 bases. The CDR3 DNA is TGCGCCAGCAGCTTGGAAGTACCTCCCTACGAGCAGTACTTC. Its protein is CASSLEVPPYEQYF. The full variable domain, rest sourced from reference TRBV5-1 and TRBJ2-7, is KAGVTQTPRYLIKTRGQQVTLSCSPISGHRSVSWYQQTPGQGLQFLFEYFSETQRNKGNFPGRFSGRQFSNSRSEMNVSTLELGDSALYLCASSLEVPPYEQYFGPGTRLTVT.

The chain has TRBV7-8 and TRBJ2-5, with D tentatively TRBD2 (6 bases). Per germline, CDR1 SGHVS and CDR2 FQNEAQ. Between the trimmed V and J ends, which lost 5 bases and 3 bases, there was a span of 19 bases. The CDR3 has 16 residues. In nucleotides, the CDR3 is TGTGCCAGCAGCACTGCCCCGGGACTGTTCAAAGAGACCCAGTACTTC. Translated: CASSTAPGLFKETQYF.

The chain uses TRBV7-8 and TRBJ2-7, with D unclear. This CDR3 is 12 amino acids long. The germline V and J ends were trimmed by 10 bases and 3 bases, with 13 bases remaining between them. The germline CDR1 and CDR2 sequences are SGHVS and FQNEAQ. The CDR3 region is CATLGPIYEQYF. Here the CDR3 DNA reads TGTGCCACCCTCGGACCGATCTACGAGCAGTACTTC.

This clonotype was recorded a few times. The chain employs TRBV29-1 and TRBJ2-1, with D perhaps matching TRBD1 or TRBD2 (6 bases each). The CDR3 has 14 amino acids. Trimming took off 4 bases at V and 2 bases at J, with 12 bases between the two ends. Germline values: CDR1 SQVTM, CDR2 ANQGSEA. Here the CDR3 reads CSVASGAPYNEQFF. DNA of the CDR3: TGCAGCGTTGCCTCGGGGGCTCCCTACAATGAGCAGTTCTTC.

The chain links TRBV29-1 to TRBJ2-3; D call uncertain. CDR3 length: 14 residues. Trimming left V 2 bases short and J 6 bases short, with 15 bases between. The germline V gene has CDR1 SQVTM and CDR2 ANQGSEA. The chain's CDR3 is CSVEPLDLGDTQYF. The CDR3 nucleotides read TGCAGCGTTGAACCCTTGGACCTTGGCGATACGCAGTATTTT.

The table lists this clonotype with many counts. The V call is TRBV5-1, the J call TRBJ2-2, with a tentative D call TRBD1 (6 bases). Germline CDR1 SGHRS, CDR2 YFSETQ. V lost 4 bases and J lost 8, with 15 bases in between. The CDR3 sequence is 14 residues long. In DNA form, the CDR3 reads TGCGCCAGCAGCGACTCGACAGGTCCTGGGGAGCTGTTTTTT. Its translation is CASSDSTGPGELFF. The full variable domain, rest sourced from reference TRBV5-1 and TRBJ2-2, is KAGVTQTPRYLIKTRGQQVTLSCSPISGHRSVSWYQQTPGQGLQFLFEYFSETQRNKGNFPGRFSGRQFSNSRSEMNVSTLELGDSALYLCASSDSTGPGELFFGEGSRLTVL.

V is TRBV20-1 and J is TRBJ2-1; D is ambiguous. The CDR3 covers 14 residues. Germline CDR1 is DFQATT and CDR2 is SNEGSKA (reference sequence). The V end lost 1 base, the J end lost 0 bases, and 7 bases lay between the germline ends. The chain's CDR3 is CSARAFGSYNEQFF. The DNA for the CDR3 is TGCAGTGCTAGAGCATTCGGCTCCTACAATGAGCAGTTCTTC.

This clonotype was recorded many times. The chain joins TRBV5-1 to TRBJ1-6; maybe TRBD1 (6 bases). The CDR3 has 15 amino acids. CDR1 is SGHRS and CDR2 is YFSETQ in the germline V gene. V dropped 4 bases and J dropped 11 bases, with 19 bases sitting between them. The CDR3 loop reads CASSPQGPGDTPLHF. Written as DNA, the CDR3 is TGCGCCAGCAGCCCACAGGGTCCGGGGGACACACCCCTCCACTTT.

This clonotype was picked up many times. The CDR3 coding sequence is TGTGCCAGCAGTCCGTCTCTATACCACGAGCAGTACTTC. This encodes CASSPSLYHEQYF. J is TRBJ2-7 and V is TRBV28; D uncertain. This CDR3 region has 13 residues. The germline gives CDR1 MDHEN, CDR2 SYDVKM. V was clipped by 5 bases and J by 5 bases, with 13 bases between them.

The V and J genes are TRBV12-3 or TRBV12-4 and TRBJ2-7; 10 bases match TRBD2. There are 20 residues in the CDR3. J was trimmed by 2 bases and V by 4 bases; bases with no gene match: 20. The CDR3 protein is CASSSKVLKSSGRDTYEQYF. In nucleotides, the CDR3 is TGTGCCAGCAGTTCTAAGGTGCTGAAATCTAGCGGGAGAGACACCTACGAGCAGTACTTC.

In this sample, this clonotype turned up many times. The chain uses TRBV3-1 and TRBJ2-1; possible D gene TRBD2, 5 bases. Germline V gene sequence: CDR1 LGHDT, CDR2 YNNKEL (reference sequence). Trimming removed 0 bases at V and 0 bases at J, with 15 bases between. The CDR3 consists of 18 residues. For the CDR3, the DNA is TGTGCCAGCAGCCAAGATTGGACTTCCTTGAGCTCCTACAATGAGCAGTTCTTC. Translated: CASSQDWTSLSSYNEQFF.

This clonotype was found many times. CDR3 in amino acids: CSAENSGTGGETQYF. CDR3 nucleotides: TGCAGTGCTGAAAACAGCGGGACAGGGGGGGAGACCCAGTACTTC. This sequence joins TRBV20-1 and TRBJ2-5; 11 bases are a match to TRBD1. The CDR3 length is 15 residues. V trimming: 5 bases; J trimming: 5 bases; junction bases outside the gene matches: 10. Germline-derived CDR1 and CDR2 are DFQATT and SNEGSKA (reference sequence).

In this sample, this clonotype turned up many times. The chain combines TRBV28 with TRBJ2-7, with D tentatively TRBD1 (5 bases). V was clipped by 5 bases and J by 7 bases, with 9 bases between them. The V gene's germline CDR1 is MDHEN and CDR2 SYDVKM. There are 11 residues in the CDR3. For the CDR3, the DNA is TGTGCCAGCAGTCCCTACAGGGAGCAGTACTTC. It translates to CASSPYREQYF.

V gene TRBV12-3 or TRBV12-4 combines with J gene TRBJ2-7, with 7 bases lining up with TRBD1. This CDR3 region has 15 residues. The V gene end was trimmed by 5 bases and the J gene end by 0 bases; junction bases not matched to a gene: 7. CDR3 sequence: CASSRQTGSSYEQYF. CDR3 sequence (DNA): TGTGCCAGCAGTCGCCAGACAGGGAGCTCCTACGAGCAGTACTTC.

This clonotype was seen repeatedly, ten times or more. CDR3 sequence: CSVTGTGGSYEQYF. DNA of the CDR3: TGCAGCGTCACCGGGACAGGGGGCAGCTACGAGCAGTACTTC. The chain joins TRBV29-1 to TRBJ2-7, with 12 bases identical to TRBD1. This CDR3 region has 14 residues. With V trimmed by 6 bases and J by 3 bases, 6 bases remained unmatched. Germline assignment: CDR1 SQVTM and CDR2 ANQGSEA.

CDR3: CASSPPMGEQFF. The CDR3 DNA reads as TGTGCCAGCAGCCCACCTATGGGTGAGCAGTTCTTC. This chain links TRBV13 with TRBJ2-1; D is unclear. CDR1 is PRHDT and CDR2 is FYEKMQ in the germline V gene (reference sequence). V was pared by 5 bases and J by 9 bases, with 11 bases between. The CDR3 is made up of 12 amino acids.

This clonotype was seen many times. The rearrangement links TRBV29-1 to TRBJ2-1, with D possibly being TRBD1 (5 bases). Germline V gene lookup returns CDR1 SQVTM and CDR2 ANQGSEA. This CDR3 region has 13 residues. V was trimmed by 7 bases and J by 1 base, leaving 11 bases between them. This CDR3 reads CSASAGSYNEQFF. CDR3 nucleotides: TGCAGCGCGTCAGCAGGGTCCTACAATGAGCAGTTCTTC.

This clonotype was recorded many times. The chain uses TRBV24-1 and TRBJ1-2; TRBD1 is a possible D gene (6 bases). Per the germline V gene, CDR1 is KGHDR and CDR2 is SFDVKD. The CDR3 has 14 residues. Trimming pared 4 bases from V and 4 bases from J, leaving 12 bases between. The chain's CDR3 is CATSELDRSYGYTF. CDR3 coding DNA: TGTGCCACCAGTGAATTAGACAGGTCCTATGGCTACACCTTC.

This clonotype appeared many times. The chain joins TRBV20-1 to TRBJ2-6, with 8 bases fitting TRBD2. CDR1 is DFQATT and CDR2 is SNEGSKA in the germline V gene (reference sequence). V was clipped by 4 bases and J by 4 bases; unmatched bases: 6. CDR3 size: 15 residues. The CDR3: CSANSGGEGANVLTF. In nucleotides, the CDR3 is TGCAGTGCTAACAGCGGGGGAGAGGGGGCCAACGTCCTGACTTTC.

This clonotype was seen many times. CDR3 sequence: CASSYSAGNYEQYF. In nucleotides, the CDR3 is TGTGCCAGCAGTTACTCGGCTGGAAACTACGAGCAGTACTTC. This chain uses TRBV6-5 with TRBJ2-7; D call uncertain. The CDR3 loop spans 14 amino acids. The germline CDR1 and CDR2 sequences are MNHEY and SVGAGI. V was clipped by 0 bases and J by 3 bases, with 9 bases between them.

This clonotype came up many times. The chain combines TRBV7-2 with TRBJ2-5, with a tentative D call TRBD2 (5 bases). Germline lookup yields CDR1 SGHTA and CDR2 FQGNSA. The V end was cut by 3 bases, the J end by 2 bases, with 10 bases between. The CDR3 runs to 14 residues. The CDR3 coding sequence is TGTGCCAGCAGCTTTAAATCGGGGCAAGAGACCCAGTACTTC. Translated: CASSFKSGQETQYF.

V and J are TRBV29-1 and TRBJ2-5, with TRBD1 matching over 10 bases. V trimming: 4 bases; J trimming: 5 bases; junction bases outside the gene matches: 7. This CDR3 is 14 amino acids long. CDR1 and CDR2 (germline): SQVTM, ANQGSEA. CDR3 amino acids: CSVGIGQGGETQYF. For the CDR3, the DNA is TGCAGCGTTGGGATAGGACAGGGGGGGGAGACCCAGTACTTC.

The chain combines TRBV3-1 with TRBJ2-1, with D possibly matching TRBD1 (6 bases). Germline V gene data show CDR1 as LGHDT and CDR2 as YNNKEL (reference sequence). The V gene lost 1 base and the J gene lost 6 bases, with 7 bases spanning the gap. The CDR3 spans 13 residues. DNA for the CDR3: TGTGCCAGCAGCCAAGTAGGGGGCAATGAGCAGTTCTTC. This gives the protein CASSQVGGNEQFF.

This clonotype showed up many times. The rearrangement uses TRBV7-8 and TRBJ2-5; D unresolved. The CDR3 has 12 residues. From germline, CDR1 is SGHVS and CDR2 FQNEAQ. The germline V and J ends were trimmed by 6 bases and 5 bases, with 10 bases remaining between them. CDR3 region: CASSQPYETQYF. For the CDR3, the DNA is TGTGCCAGCAGTCAGCCCTATGAGACCCAGTACTTC.

This clonotype was counted many times. The rearrangement uses TRBV12-3 or TRBV12-4 and TRBJ1-5; TRBD1 aligns across 7 bases. Trimming took 6 bases from V and 7 from J; bases not matched to a gene: 3. The CDR3 sequence is 12 residues long. Here the CDR3 DNA reads TGTGCCAGCAGCCAGGGGGGACAGCCCCAGCATTTT. This sequence encodes CASSQGGQPQHF.